A selection of T cell receptor beta chains follows, all from one sample in a study of blood T cell repertoires in COVID-19. This table comes from immunoSEQ multiplex PCR, and its TCRdb copy is limited to in-frame clones, with some not included. The sample lists around 90,000 clones; around four fifths were seen once. The sequenced sample consisted of peripheral blood. The receptors were gathered from a woman in her seventies with active or convalescent COVID-19. CDR3s leave out the opening cysteine and the closing phenylalanine or tryptophan. D genes are given only for firm matches. A clone size is listed for some rows: how often the clone was seen (once, few, many), or a class if it is expanded.

TRBV5-4,NA,NA,TRBJ2-1,ASSSDGGGSNEQF
TRBV18,TRBD1,NA,TRBJ1-1,ASSPPKGGPTEAF
TRBV5-6,TRBD1,once,TRBJ2-2,ASSPPGGRTGELF
TRBV18,NA,once,TRBJ2-7,ASSDLEGPYEQY
TRBV2,TRBD1,NA,TRBJ1-1,ASGDREGTEAF
TRBV7-2,NA,NA,TRBJ2-1,ASRQLRGAYEQF
TRBV25-1,TRBD2,NA,TRBJ2-1,ASQGPSGGSYNEQF
TRBV3-1/TRBV3-2,TRBD1,NA,TRBJ2-2,ASKTGKSTGELF
TRBV7-8,TRBD1,NA,TRBJ1-1,ASSLGTGRTEAF
TRBV7-9,NA,once,TRBJ1-2,ASSSNREANYGYT
TRBV3-1/TRBV3-2,NA,NA,TRBJ1-1,AAGRGEYTEAF
TRBV2,TRBD1,NA,TRBJ1-5,ASRTTGWDNQPQH
TRBV10-3,NA,NA,TRBJ2-6,AIGSTGFFRGANVLT
TRBV5-1,TRBD1,NA,TRBJ2-2,ASSLAGGTGELF
TRBV7-2,TRBD2,NA,TRBJ2-5,ASSAGTSGETQY
TRBV28,TRBD1,NA,TRBJ1-5,ASSSATGGRQPQH
TRBV7-2,NA,NA,TRBJ1-1,ASSPGGGGGTHTEAF
TRBV24-1,NA,NA,TRBJ1-5,ATSDRGSYNQPQH
TRBV7-6,NA,NA,TRBJ2-5,ASSFSLAETQY
TRBV6-2/TRBV6-3,TRBD2,NA,TRBJ2-3,ASSTSAGTQY
TRBV5-1,NA,NA,TRBJ2-3,ASRLSSTDTQY
TRBV7-2,NA,NA,TRBJ1-5,ASSSDIWQPQH
TRBV5-1,TRBD1,NA,TRBJ2-2,ASRQGAANTGELF
TRBV3-1/TRBV3-2,NA,NA,TRBJ2-2,ASSQRGPGGEELF
TRBV5-1,TRBD2,NA,TRBJ2-2,ASSLALAGVTGELF
TRBV11-2,TRBD1,NA,TRBJ2-2,ASTPGGTGGTGELF
TRBV18,NA,NA,TRBJ2-7,ASSLYPSYEQY
TRBV11-2,NA,NA,TRBJ1-3,ASSLPGNTIY
TRBV7-8,NA,NA,TRBJ2-7,ASEPGEQY
TRBV18,NA,once,TRBJ2-3,ASTYEELDSDTQY
TRBV7-9,NA,few,TRBJ1-5,ASSLDTNQPQH
TRBV5-4,TRBD1,NA,TRBJ2-6,ASGTGGIGANVLT
TRBV3-1/TRBV3-2,NA,NA,TRBJ2-3,ASSQRQGRSQGWDTQY
TRBV2,TRBD1,NA,TRBJ2-7,ASSVGTASYEQY
TRBV7-9,NA,once,TRBJ2-7,ASSLGGTGAYEQY
TRBV6-6,TRBD2,once,TRBJ2-7,ASSRTSGPYEQY
TRBV12-3/TRBV12-4,NA,few,TRBJ1-5,ASSPGHGQPQH
TRBV4-3,TRBD1,NA,TRBJ1-2,ASSQDSGGTAFSISGYT
TRBV2,TRBD1,few,TRBJ1-6,AGTTGYNSPLH
TRBV7-2,NA,NA,TRBJ1-2,ASSPGRGLSYGYT
TRBV7-2,NA,few,TRBJ2-7,ASSLGPLYEQY
TRBV28,NA,NA,TRBJ2-7,ASSAGSYEQY
TRBV6-5,NA,NA,TRBJ1-2,ASKRGSQGQYGYT
TRBV18,TRBD1,NA,TRBJ2-7,ASSPSEGQGSEQY
TRBV4-3,NA,once,TRBJ1-2,ASSADPGGGYGYT
TRBV9,NA,few,TRBJ2-3,ASSAIASQGNTQY
TRBV2,NA,NA,TRBJ2-2,ASRTDRNTGELF
TRBV5-4,NA,NA,TRBJ1-6,ASSADSGRTNSPLH
TRBV11-2,TRBD1,NA,TRBJ1-1,ASSPITTGLEAF
TRBV6-5,TRBD1,NA,TRBJ1-2,ASSTSGTGNYGYT
TRBV24-1,TRBD1,NA,TRBJ1-5,ATGTESNQPQH
TRBV2,NA,NA,TRBJ1-1,ASSTRGRETEAF
TRBV6-5,NA,NA,TRBJ1-3,ASSLVSSGNTIY
TRBV2,NA,NA,TRBJ2-4,ASSVLAKNIQY
TRBV9,TRBD2,NA,TRBJ2-5,ASSVEGSGTSGGLEETQY
TRBV7-9,TRBD2,few,TRBJ2-2,ASSISGGAPGELF
TRBV29-1,NA,few,TRBJ1-1,SVDRSLGDTEAF